This TCR beta chain was identified during a study of blood T cell repertoires in COVID-19 (dated by TCRdb to the early 2020s). Background on the whole study: Samples from collaborators originated in the United States, Italy and Spain and spanned both the acute and convalescent phases of COVID-19. The material from the prospective study consisted of cDNA or gDNA derived from T cells, B-cell-depleted T cells, or PBMCs. The dataset comprised deeply sampled blood TCRbeta repertoires from subjects exposed to, actively infected with, or recovered from COVID-19. The repertoires were made available in a free public database intended to serve as a resource for research on the immune response to SARS-CoV-2. Samples came from the ongoing ImmuneRACE study (first 160 participants) plus 1,254 subjects from 6 global collaborators. Sample metadata almost always included a de-identified subject ID, COVID-19 status, age in years and sex. Where available, HLA class I and class II types were obtained from metadata supplied by the sample provider rather than from assay-based typing.

The collaborating institutions used their own protocols to collect whole blood in K2EDTA tubes. For TCRbeta analysis, collaborators shipped samples in one of three forms: frozen whole blood, isolated PBMCs, or DNA extracted from either of those sample types. The immunoSEQ Assay, a bias-controlled multiplex PCR, was used to amplify TCRbeta CDR3 regions from genomic DNA. In the authors' own workflow: Nucleated cell counts per sample were estimated from amplification of reference gene primers within the assay. Sequence reads were collapsed and filtered to measure the absolute abundance of every unique TCRbeta CDR3 rearrangement. For each sample, productive Simpson clonality was calculated as the square root of Simpson's diversity index over productive rearrangements. The table was pulled from immuneACCESS by TCRdb, which kept in-frame rearrangements only. Such tables lose some clones; where checked, under half of the loss comes from unresolved V genes, and the rest has no known cause. That table gives V, J and clone size, and the DNA gave D and trimming. This sample gives fewer than 200,000 clones in total; about 85% of them show up just once. The top ten clonotypes cover 0.85% to 1.2% of the sample.

General findings and caveats noted by the study authors: How much clinical and demographic metadata was included differed by source and by participant, and the metadata was provided uncurated.

V loses 5 bases of germline sequence and J loses 4 bases, and the interval between the two ends is 17 bases. CDR3 length: 15 amino acids, cysteine to phenylalanine. The retained sequence is limited to the CDR3, 45 bases, with the frame set at the first base. CDR1 is given as LGHNT and CDR2 as FRNRAP, both from the germline V gene. This clone was seen a few times. Its antigen is not yet known. Base qualities are missing; no much larger clone stands one base away. The rearranged chain carries TRBV12-5 and TRBJ2-5; the D gene is possibly TRBD2, with 5 bases matching. The sequenced sample consisted of peripheral blood. The TCR comes from a man aged 40-49 years with acute or convalescent COVID-19. The nucleotide sequence is given as TGTGCTAGTGGTCCCGGAGGAGCGATAGTAGAGACCCAGTACTTC. Its translation reads: CASGPGGAIVETQYF.